These T cell receptor beta chains were read from a single sample in a study of blood T cell repertoires in COVID-19. Produced via immunoSEQ multiplex PCR; TCRdb's table is partial and in-frame only. The table includes 200,000 to 250,000 clones, about nine tenths detected once. Sequencing was done on a sample of PBMCs or T cells enriched from blood (not recorded which). These TCRs come from a woman aged 45 to 65 in a cohort exposed to, infected with or recovered from COVID-19 (not recorded which). CDR3s include the opening cysteine and the closing phenylalanine or tryptophan. D genes are given only for firm matches. Clone size is shown for a subset of rows, as once, few, many or a class of expanded clone.

d_gene	v_gene	j_gene	abundance	CDR3nt	CDR3aa
TRBD1	TRBV4-1	TRBJ2-1	-	TGCGCCAGCAATGGTAGGGGACAGGGTTACAATGAGCAGTTCTTC	CASNGRGQGYNEQFF
-	TRBV3-1/TRBV3-2	TRBJ2-2	-	TGTGCCAGCAGCCAAGAAGAGGGGGTCGACGTCGGGGAGCTGTTTTTT	CASSQEEGVDVGELFF
TRBD1	TRBV3-1/TRBV3-2	TRBJ2-2	-	TGTGCCAGCAGCCACCTTCCGGGACAGGGGAACACCGGGGAGCTGTTTTTT	CASSHLPGQGNTGELFF
TRBD2	TRBV4-2	TRBJ2-7	-	TGTGCCAGCAGCCAAGATGAGGCGGCTAGCGGGGGGCCTTTCTTCGAGCAGTACTTC	CASSQDEAASGGPFFEQYF
TRBD1	TRBV29-1	TRBJ1-5	-	TGCAGCGTTTGGCTTACCGGGACAGGTGATCAGCCCCAGCATTTT	CSVWLTGTGDQPQHF
-	TRBV6-2/TRBV6-3	TRBJ2-1	few	TGTGCCAGCAGTTACTCGAGATACAATGAGCAGTTCTTC	CASSYSRYNEQFF
-	TRBV12-3/TRBV12-4	TRBJ2-7	once	TGTGCCAGCAGTTTGCAGGGCTACGAGCAGTACTTC	CASSLQGYEQYF
TRBD2	TRBV6-5	TRBJ2-3	-	TGTGCCAGCAGCCAGCGGGGCCCAAGCACAGATACGCAGTATTTT	CASSQRGPSTDTQYF
-	TRBV18	TRBJ1-6	-	TGTGCCAGCTCCAGCTCCTATAATTCACCCCTCCACTTT	CASSSSYNSPLHF
TRBD1	TRBV7-2	TRBJ1-2	-	TGTGCCAGCAGCTTAGTGGTGCGGGCAGGGGGCTATGGCTACACCTTC	CASSLVVRAGGYGYTF
TRBD1	TRBV3-1/TRBV3-2	TRBJ1-4	-	TGTGCCAGCAGCCAAGATCGGTACCGGGACAGTAATGAAAAACTGTTTTTT	CASSQDRYRDSNEKLFF
TRBD1	TRBV25-1	TRBJ2-2	-	TGTGCCAGCAGTGACTACAGGGGGAACACCGGGGAGCTGTTTTTT	CASSDYRGNTGELFF
-	TRBV5-8	TRBJ1-1	-	TGTGCCAGCAGCTTGGTTGGGGGCTGGGGCACTGAAGCTTTCTTT	CASSLVGGWGTEAFF
-	TRBV2	TRBJ1-2	-	TGTGCCAGCAGTAGGTTGGTGGAGCCTTATGGCTACACCTTC	CASSRLVEPYGYTF
-	TRBV7-2	TRBJ2-2	-	TGTGCCAGCAGCTTGCCACTAGCTGCTGGGGAGCTGTTTTTT	CASSLPLAAGELFF
-	TRBV19	TRBJ1-2	-	TGTGCCAGTAGTAGAAACAGGGATGGCTACACCTTC	CASSRNRDGYTF
TRBD1	TRBV25-1	TRBJ1-2	-	TGTGCCAGCAGGGACCGACAGGGCTATGGCTACACCTTC	CASRDRQGYGYTF
TRBD1	TRBV7-2	TRBJ1-2	-	TGTGCCAGCAGCTTAGCCGGACAGGGGATTAGTGGCTACACCTTC	CASSLAGQGISGYTF
TRBD1	TRBV18	TRBJ2-7	-	TGTGCCAGCTCACCACAGACAGGGGGTGAGCAGTACTTC	CASSPQTGGEQYF
TRBD1	TRBV6-4	TRBJ1-1	-	TGTGCCAGCAGACCTCGACAGGGGGCGGACAATGAAGCTTTCTTT	CASRPRQGADNEAFF